The 6 T cell receptor beta chains reported below all come from one sample, sequenced in a study of blood T cell repertoires in COVID-19. Sequencing used immunoSEQ multiplex PCR; TCRdb keeps in-frame clones, though not all of them. The table has 200,000 or so clones, 65% to 85% seen once; the top ten hold more than 2.5%. Sequencing was carried out using peripheral blood. The receptors here all came from a woman under 40 who had recovered from COVID-19.

The rearrangement uses TRBV7-9 and TRBJ2-7, with 8 nucleotides matching TRBD2. This CDR3 contains 15 residues. Germline CDR1 reads SEHNR; CDR2 reads FQNEAQ (reference sequence). The trim removed 4 bases at V and 5 bases at J, leaving 10 bases unmatched. The DNA for the CDR3 is TGTGCCAGCAGCTGGGTCACAGCGGGAGTTCACGAGCAGTACTTC. Translation: CASSWVTAGVHEQYF.

The rearrangement joins TRBV7-9 to TRBJ2-5; 7 bases line up with TRBD1. This CDR3 comprises 14 residues. Germline lookup yields CDR1 SEHNR and CDR2 FQNEAQ (reference sequence). J lost 5 bases, V lost 5 bases, and 8 bases had no gene match. CDR3 bases: TGTGCCAGCAGCCCTCGACAGGGTCGGGAGACCCAGTACTTC. It specifies CASSPRQGRETQYF.

This clone was picked up a small number of times. V usage is TRBV4-1 and J usage is TRBJ1-4, with D perhaps matching TRBD1 (5 bases). The length of the CDR3 is 19 residues. Trimming removed 0 bases at V and 4 bases at J, with 21 bases between. Germline V gene sequence: CDR1 MGHRA, CDR2 YSYEKL. The CDR3, as DNA: TGCGCCAGCAGCCAAGATAGGGGAAGGAGCCGGGGGAGTAATGAAAAACTGTTTTTT. It encodes CASSQDRGRSRGSNEKLFF.

This clone was detected once. The chain combines TRBV18 with TRBJ1-1; 8 bases are a match to TRBD1. After removal of 5 bases from V and 6 bases from J, the junction contained 8 bases not matched to a gene. The CDR3 length is 14 residues. In germline, CDR1 is KGHSH, CDR2 LQKENI. The CDR3 spells CASSVSDRAAEAFF. The CDR3, as DNA: TGTGCCAGCTCAGTCTCGGACAGGGCGGCTGAAGCTTTCTTT.

The sample holds a few counts of this clone. The rearrangement joins TRBV5-1 to TRBJ2-6; 7 bases map to TRBD2. Germline CDR1 is SGHRS and CDR2 is YFSETQ. The junction had 9 bases not matched to a gene; V was cut back by 3 bases and J by 3 bases. The CDR3 runs 17 residues. The CDR3 DNA sequence: TGCGCCAGCAGCTGGGAGGGACGGCCGTATGGGGCCAACGTCCTGACTTTC. This gives the protein CASSWEGRPYGANVLTF.

The chain recombines TRBV28 with TRBJ2-7, with 7 bases matching TRBD1. The germline V gene has CDR1 MDHEN and CDR2 SYDVKM. V shed 8 bases, J shed 5 bases, and the junction held 3 bases outside the gene matches. The CDR3 is made up of 11 amino acids. The CDR3: CASGTGDEQYF. The CDR3 DNA sequence: TGTGCCAGCGGAACAGGGGACGAGCAGTACTTC.